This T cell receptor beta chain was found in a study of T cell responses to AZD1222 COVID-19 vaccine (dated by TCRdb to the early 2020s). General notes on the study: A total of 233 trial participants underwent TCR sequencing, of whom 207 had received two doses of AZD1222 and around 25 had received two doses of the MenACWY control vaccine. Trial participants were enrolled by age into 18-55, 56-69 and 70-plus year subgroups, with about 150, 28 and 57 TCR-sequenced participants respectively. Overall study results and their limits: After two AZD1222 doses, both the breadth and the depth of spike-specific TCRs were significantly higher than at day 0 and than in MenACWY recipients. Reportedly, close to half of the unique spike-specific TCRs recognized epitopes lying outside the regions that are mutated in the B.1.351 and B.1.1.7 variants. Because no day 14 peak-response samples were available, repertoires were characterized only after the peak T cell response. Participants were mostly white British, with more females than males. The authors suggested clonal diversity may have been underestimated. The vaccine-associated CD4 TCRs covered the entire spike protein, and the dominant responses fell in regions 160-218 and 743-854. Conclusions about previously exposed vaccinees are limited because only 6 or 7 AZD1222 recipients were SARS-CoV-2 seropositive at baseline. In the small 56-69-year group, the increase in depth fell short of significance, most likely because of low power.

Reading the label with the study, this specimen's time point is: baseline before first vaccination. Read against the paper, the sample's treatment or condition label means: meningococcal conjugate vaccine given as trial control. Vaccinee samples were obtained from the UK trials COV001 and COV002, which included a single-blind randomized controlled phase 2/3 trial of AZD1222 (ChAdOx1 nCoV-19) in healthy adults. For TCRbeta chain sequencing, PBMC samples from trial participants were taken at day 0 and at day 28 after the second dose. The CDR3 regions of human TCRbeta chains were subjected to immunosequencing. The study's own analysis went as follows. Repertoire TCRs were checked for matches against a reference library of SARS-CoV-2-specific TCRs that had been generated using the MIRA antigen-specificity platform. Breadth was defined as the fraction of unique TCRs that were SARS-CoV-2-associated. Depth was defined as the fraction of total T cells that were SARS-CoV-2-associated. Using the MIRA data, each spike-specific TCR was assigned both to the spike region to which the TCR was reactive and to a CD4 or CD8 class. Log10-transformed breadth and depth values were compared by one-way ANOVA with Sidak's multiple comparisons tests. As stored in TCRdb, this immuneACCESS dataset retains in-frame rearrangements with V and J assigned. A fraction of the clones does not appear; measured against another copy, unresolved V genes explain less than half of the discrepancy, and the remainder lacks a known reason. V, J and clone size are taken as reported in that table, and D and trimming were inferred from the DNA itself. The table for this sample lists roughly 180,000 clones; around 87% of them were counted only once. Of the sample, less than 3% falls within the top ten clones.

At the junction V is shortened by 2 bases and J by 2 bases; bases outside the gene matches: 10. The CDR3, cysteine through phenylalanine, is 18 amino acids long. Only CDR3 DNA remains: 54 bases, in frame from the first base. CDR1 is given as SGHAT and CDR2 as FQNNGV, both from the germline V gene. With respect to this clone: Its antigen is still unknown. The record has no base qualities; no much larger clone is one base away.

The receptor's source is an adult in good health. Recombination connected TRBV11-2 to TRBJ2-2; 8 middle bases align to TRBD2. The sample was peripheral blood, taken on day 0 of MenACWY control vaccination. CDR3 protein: CASSLFSLAGINTGELFF. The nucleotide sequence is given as TGTGCCAGCAGCTTATTCTCTCTAGCGGGCATTAACACCGGGGAGCTGTTTTTT.